This TCR beta chain was sequenced for a study of CD4 T cells in relation to SARS-CoV-2 and coronaviruses. Overall study results and limits: No donor gave both pre-pandemic and post-infection samples.

CD4+ T cells from unexposed donors were obtained before the COVID-19 pandemic (2011-2018). Deep TCR-beta sequencing used DNA from uncultured naive and memory CD4+ T cells. Profiling relied on immunoSEQ multiplex PCR, and the TCRdb table lists in-frame clones only, not all of them. The sample consists of 65,000 or so clones, about 90% of them appearing once. On this clone: The antigen remains undetermined.

The source of this sequence is a human donor in good health. The sequenced sample consisted of memory CD4+ T cells from PBMCs.

CDR3 nucleotide sequence: TGTGCCAGCAGCCCACAGGGGCCGGGTGAGCAGTACTTC. Its protein product is CASSPQGPGEQYF. The chain has TRBV6-5 and TRBJ2-7; TRBD1 aligns across 7 bases. This CDR3 has 13 amino acids. CDR1 is MNHEY and CDR2 is SVGAGI in the germline V gene. With 6 bases clipped from V and 7 bases from J, the junction kept 9 bases outside the gene matches.